What follows is one T cell receptor (beta chain) and its context. This sample was included in a study of blood T cell repertoires in COVID-19. Germline V gene sequence: CDR1 MNHEY, CDR2 SVGEGT. This CDR3 has 12 residues. V lost 5 bases, J lost 4 bases, and 9 bases lay in between. The protocol was immunoSEQ multiplex PCR, while the TCRdb copy is restricted to in-frame clones and leaves out a portion. The table lists around 260,000 clones, over 75% of them singletons, with more than 0.55% in the top ten. This receptor was obtained from a human donor in a cohort sampled during active COVID-19. V is TRBV6-2 or TRBV6-3 and J is TRBJ2-7, with D maybe TRBD2 (5 bases). Sequencing was done on a sample of peripheral blood. The CDR3 sequence is CASSIRGYEQYF. The CDR3 nucleotides read TGTGCCAGCAGTATCCGAGGGTACGAGCAGTACTTC.